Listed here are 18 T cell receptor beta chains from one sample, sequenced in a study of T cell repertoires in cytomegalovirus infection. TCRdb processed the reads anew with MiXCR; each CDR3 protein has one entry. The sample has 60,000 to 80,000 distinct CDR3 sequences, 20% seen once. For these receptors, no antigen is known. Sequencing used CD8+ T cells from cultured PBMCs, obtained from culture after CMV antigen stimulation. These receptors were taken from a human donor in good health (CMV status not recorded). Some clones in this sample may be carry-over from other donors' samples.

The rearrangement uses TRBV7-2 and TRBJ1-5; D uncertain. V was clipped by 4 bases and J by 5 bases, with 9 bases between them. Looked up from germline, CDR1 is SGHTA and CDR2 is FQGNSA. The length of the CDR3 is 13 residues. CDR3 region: CASSSRSHQPQHF. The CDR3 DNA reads TGTGCCAGCAGCTCCCGATCCCATCAGCCCCAGCATTTT.

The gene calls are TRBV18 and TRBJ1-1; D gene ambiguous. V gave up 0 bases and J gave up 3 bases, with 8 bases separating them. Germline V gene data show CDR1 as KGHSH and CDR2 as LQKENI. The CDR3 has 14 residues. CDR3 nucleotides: TGTGCCAGCTCACCACCGGACGGGGACACTGAAGCTTTCTTT. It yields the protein CASSPPDGDTEAFF.

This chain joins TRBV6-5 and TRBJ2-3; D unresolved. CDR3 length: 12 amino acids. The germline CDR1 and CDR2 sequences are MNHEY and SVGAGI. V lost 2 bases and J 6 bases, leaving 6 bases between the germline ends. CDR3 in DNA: TGTGCCAGCAGTTACGCCGGGGATACGCAGTATTTT. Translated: CASSYAGDTQYF.

This CDR3 is CASSQDRIQGRYEQYF. The CDR3 nucleotides read TGCGCCAGCAGCCAAGATCGCATCCAGGGGAGGTACGAGCAGTACTTC. The V and J genes are TRBV4-3 and TRBJ2-7; TRBD1 or TRBD2 may be the D gene (6 bases each). Germline values: CDR1 LGHNA, CDR2 YSLEER. This CDR3 has 16 residues. V lost 0 bases and J 4 bases, leaving 16 bases between the germline ends.

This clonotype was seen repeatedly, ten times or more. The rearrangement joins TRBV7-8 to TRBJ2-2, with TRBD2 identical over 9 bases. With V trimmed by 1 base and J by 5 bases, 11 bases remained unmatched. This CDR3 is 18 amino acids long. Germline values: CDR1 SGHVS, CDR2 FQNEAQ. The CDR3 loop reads CASSLGLGGGDITGELFF. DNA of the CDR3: TGTGCCAGCAGCTTAGGTCTTGGCGGGGGGGATATTACCGGGGAGCTGTTTTTT.

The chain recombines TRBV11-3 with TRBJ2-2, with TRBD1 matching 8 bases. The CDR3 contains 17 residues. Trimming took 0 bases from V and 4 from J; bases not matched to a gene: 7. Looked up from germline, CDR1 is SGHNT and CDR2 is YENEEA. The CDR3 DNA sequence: TGTGCCAGCAGCTTAGATTTGACAGGGGAAAGCACCGGGGAGCTGTTTTTT. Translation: CASSLDLTGESTGELFF.

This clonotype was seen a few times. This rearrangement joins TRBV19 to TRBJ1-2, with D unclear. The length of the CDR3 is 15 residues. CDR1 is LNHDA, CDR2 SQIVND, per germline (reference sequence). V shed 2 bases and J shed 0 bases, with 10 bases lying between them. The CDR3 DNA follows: TGTGCCAGTAGTATAACTTCGTCAGCTAACTATGGCTACACCTTC. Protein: CASSITSSANYGYTF. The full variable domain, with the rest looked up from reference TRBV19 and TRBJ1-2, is DGGITQSPKYLFRKEGQNVTLSCEQNLNHDAMYWYRQDPGQGLRLIYYSQIVNDFQKGDIAEGYSVSREKKESFPLTVTSAQKNPTAFYLCASSITSSANYGYTFGSGTRLTVV.

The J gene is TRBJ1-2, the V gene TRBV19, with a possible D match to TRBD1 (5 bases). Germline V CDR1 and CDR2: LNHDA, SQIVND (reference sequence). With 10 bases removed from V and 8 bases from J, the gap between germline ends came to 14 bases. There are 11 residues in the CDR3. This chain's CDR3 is CAIFGASGYTF. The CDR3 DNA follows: TGTGCCATTTTCGGGGCCTCGGGCTACACCTTC.

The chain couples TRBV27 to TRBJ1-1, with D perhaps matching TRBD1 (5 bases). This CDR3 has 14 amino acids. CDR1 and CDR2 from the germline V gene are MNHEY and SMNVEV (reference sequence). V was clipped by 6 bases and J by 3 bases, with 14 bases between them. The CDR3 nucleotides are TGTGCCAGCAGCTCCGGGGGGGGAGACACTGAAGCTTTCTTT. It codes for CASSSGGGDTEAFF.

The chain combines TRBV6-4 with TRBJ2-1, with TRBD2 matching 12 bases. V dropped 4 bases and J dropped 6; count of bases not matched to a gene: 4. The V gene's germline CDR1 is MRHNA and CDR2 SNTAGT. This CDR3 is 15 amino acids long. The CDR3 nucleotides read TGTGCCAGCAGTGGATCTAGCGGGGGGGCCAATGAGCAGTTCTTC. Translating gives CASSGSSGGANEQFF.

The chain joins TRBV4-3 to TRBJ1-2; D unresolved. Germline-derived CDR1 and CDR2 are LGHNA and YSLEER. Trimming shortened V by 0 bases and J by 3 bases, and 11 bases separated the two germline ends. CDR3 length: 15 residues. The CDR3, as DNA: TGCGCCAGCAGCCAAGACACAGTTGGATACTATGGCTACACCTTC. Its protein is CASSQDTVGYYGYTF.

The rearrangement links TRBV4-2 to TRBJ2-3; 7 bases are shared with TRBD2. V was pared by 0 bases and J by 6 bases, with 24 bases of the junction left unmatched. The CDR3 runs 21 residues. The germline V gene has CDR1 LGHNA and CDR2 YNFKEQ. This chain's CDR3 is CASSQDQSSGRGSSIWDTQYF. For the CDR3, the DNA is TGTGCCAGCAGCCAAGATCAAAGTTCGGGGCGGGGGAGTTCTATTTGGGATACGCAGTATTTT.

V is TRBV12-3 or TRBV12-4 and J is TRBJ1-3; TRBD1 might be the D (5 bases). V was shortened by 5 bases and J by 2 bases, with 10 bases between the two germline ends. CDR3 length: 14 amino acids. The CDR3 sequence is CASSPTGAGNTIYF. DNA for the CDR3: TGTGCCAGCAGTCCTACAGGAGCTGGAAACACCATATATTTT.

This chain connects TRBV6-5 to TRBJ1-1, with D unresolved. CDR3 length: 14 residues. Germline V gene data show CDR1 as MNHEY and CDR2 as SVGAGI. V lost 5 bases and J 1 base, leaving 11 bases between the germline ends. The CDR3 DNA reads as TGTGCCAGCAGTCCGGGGAACCCGAACACTGAAGCTTTCTTT. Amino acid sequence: CASSPGNPNTEAFF.

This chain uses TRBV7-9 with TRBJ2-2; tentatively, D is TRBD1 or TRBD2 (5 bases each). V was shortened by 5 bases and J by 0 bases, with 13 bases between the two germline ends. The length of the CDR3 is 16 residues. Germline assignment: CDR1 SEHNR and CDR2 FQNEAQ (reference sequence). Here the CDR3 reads CASSPPSGPNTGELFF. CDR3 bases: TGTGCCAGCAGCCCCCCCTCGGGGCCGAACACCGGGGAGCTGTTTTTT. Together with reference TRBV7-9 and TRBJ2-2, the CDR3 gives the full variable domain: DTGVSQNPRHKITKRGQNVTFRCDPISEHNRLYWYRQTLGQGPEFLTYFQNEAQLEKSRLLSDRFSAERPKGSFSTLEIQRTEQGDSAMYLCASSPPSGPNTGELFFGEGSRLTVL.

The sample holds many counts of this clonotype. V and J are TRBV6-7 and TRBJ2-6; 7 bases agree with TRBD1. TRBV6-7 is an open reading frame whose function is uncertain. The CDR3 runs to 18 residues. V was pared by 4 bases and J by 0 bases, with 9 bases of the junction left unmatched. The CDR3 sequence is CASSSGQGVTSGANVLTF. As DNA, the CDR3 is TGTGCCAGCAGTTCAGGGCAGGGGGTGACCTCTGGGGCCAACGTCCTGACTTTC.

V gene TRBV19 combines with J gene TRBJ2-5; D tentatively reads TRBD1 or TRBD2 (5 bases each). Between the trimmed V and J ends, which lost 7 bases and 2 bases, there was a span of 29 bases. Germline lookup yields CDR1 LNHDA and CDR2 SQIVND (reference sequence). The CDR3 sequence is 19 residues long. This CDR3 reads CASTEGHTLTPGPQETQYF. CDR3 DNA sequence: TGTGCCAGTACCGAGGGGCACACTTTGACCCCGGGGCCTCAAGAGACCCAGTACTTC.

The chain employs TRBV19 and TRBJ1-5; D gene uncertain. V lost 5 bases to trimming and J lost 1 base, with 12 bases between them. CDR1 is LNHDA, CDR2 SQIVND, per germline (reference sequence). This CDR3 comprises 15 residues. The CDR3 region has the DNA TGTGCCAGTAGTGCAACACGGAGAAGCAATCAGCCCCAGCATTTT. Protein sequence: CASSATRRSNQPQHF.